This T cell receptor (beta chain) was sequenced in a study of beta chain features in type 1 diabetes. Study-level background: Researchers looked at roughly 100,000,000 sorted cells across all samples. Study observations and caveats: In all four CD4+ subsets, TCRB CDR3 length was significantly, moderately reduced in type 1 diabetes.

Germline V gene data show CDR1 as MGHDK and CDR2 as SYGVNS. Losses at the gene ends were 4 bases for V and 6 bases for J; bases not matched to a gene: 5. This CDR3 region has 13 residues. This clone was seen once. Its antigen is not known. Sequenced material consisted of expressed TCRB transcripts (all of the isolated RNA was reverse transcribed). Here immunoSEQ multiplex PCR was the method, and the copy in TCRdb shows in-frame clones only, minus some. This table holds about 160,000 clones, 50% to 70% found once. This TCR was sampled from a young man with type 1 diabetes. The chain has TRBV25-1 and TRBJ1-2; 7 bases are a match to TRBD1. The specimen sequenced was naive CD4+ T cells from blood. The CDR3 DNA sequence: TGTGCCAGCAGTGCCCCCAGGGGGGATGGCTACACCTTC. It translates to CASSAPRGDGYTF.